This T cell receptor (beta chain) was recorded in a study of glioma-infiltrating T cells. Amplification of TCR alpha and beta CDR3 regions from RNA used iRepertoire nested multiplex PCR. TCRdb called the multiplex PCR reads again in MiXCR, with one record for every CDR3 protein. Among approximately 100,000 distinct CDR3 sequences listed, less than 30% were seen once. CDR1 MDHEN and CDR2 SYDVKM come from the germline V gene. The CDR3 is 15 amino acids. This clonotype has just one count. Possible read error: a much larger clone is one base away. V and J are TRBV28 and TRBJ1-3; TRBD1 agrees at 8 bases. This receptor was taken from a human donor with low-grade glioma or glioblastoma, undergoing nonglioma brain surgery, or in good health (not recorded which). The sample consisted of glioma tissue, nonneoplastic brain tissue, or PBMCs (not recorded which). CDR3 region: CASRSGQGAGDTIYF. DNA for the CDR3: TGTGCCAGCAGATCCGGACAGGGCGCTGGAGACACCATATATTTT.